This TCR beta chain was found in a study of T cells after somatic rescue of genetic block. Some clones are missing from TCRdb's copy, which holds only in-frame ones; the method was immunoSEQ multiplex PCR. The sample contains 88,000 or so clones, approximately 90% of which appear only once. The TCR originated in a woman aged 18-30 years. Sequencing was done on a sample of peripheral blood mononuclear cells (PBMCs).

This CDR3 reads CASSIDGTPQPQHF. The CDR3 DNA sequence: TGTGCCAGTAGTATAGATGGCACCCCTCAGCCCCAGCATTTT. The chain couples TRBV19 to TRBJ1-5; no clear D gene. In germline, CDR1 is LNHDA, CDR2 SQIVND (reference sequence). With 0 bases removed from V and 6 bases from J, the gap between germline ends came to 9 bases. This CDR3 is 14 amino acids long. The complete variable domain, with remaining parts taken from reference TRBV19 and TRBJ1-5, reads DGGITQSPKYLFRKEGQNVTLSCEQNLNHDAMYWYRQDPGQGLRLIYYSQIVNDFQKGDIAEGYSVSREKKESFPLTVTSAQKNPTAFYLCASSIDGTPQPQHFGDGTRLSIL.